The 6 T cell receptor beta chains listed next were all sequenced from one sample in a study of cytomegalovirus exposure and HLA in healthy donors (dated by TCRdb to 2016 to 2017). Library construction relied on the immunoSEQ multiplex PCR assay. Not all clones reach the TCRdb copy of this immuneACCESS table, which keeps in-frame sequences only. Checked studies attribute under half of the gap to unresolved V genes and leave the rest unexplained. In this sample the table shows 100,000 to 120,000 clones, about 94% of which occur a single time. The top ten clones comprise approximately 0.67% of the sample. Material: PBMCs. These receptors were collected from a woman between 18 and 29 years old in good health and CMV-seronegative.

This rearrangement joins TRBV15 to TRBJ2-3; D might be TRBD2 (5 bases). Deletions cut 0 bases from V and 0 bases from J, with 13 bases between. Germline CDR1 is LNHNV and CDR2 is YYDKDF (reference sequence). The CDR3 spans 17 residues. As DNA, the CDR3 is TGTGCCACCAGCAGAGAAAGTCGCGGGCCTAGCACAGATACGCAGTATTTT. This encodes CATSRESRGPSTDTQYF.

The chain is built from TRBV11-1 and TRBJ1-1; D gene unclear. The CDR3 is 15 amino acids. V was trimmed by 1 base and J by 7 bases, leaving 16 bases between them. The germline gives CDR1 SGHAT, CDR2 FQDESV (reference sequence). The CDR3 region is CASSLGLSQTIEAFF. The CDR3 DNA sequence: TGTGCCAGCAGCTTAGGACTTTCCCAAACAATTGAAGCTTTCTTT.

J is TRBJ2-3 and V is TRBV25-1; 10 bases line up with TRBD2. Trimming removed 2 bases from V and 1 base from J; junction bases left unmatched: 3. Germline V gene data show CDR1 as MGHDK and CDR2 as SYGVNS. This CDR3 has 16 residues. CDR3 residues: CASSEPAGGRTDTQYF. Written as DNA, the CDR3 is TGTGCCAGCAGTGAACCAGCGGGGGGGCGCACAGATACGCAGTATTTT.

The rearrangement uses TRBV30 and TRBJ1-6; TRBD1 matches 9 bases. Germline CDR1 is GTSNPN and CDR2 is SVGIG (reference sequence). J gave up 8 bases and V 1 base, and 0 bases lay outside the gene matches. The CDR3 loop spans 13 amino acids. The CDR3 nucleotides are TGTGCCTGGAGTGGGACAGGGGATTCACCCCTCCACTTT. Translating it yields CAWSGTGDSPLHF.

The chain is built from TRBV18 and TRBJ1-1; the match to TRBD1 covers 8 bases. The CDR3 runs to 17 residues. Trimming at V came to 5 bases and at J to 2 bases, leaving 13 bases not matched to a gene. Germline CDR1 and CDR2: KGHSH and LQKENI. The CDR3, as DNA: TGTGCCAGCTCAACCGGACAGGGATTATTAGAAAACACTGAAGCTTTCTTT. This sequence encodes CASSTGQGLLENTEAFF.

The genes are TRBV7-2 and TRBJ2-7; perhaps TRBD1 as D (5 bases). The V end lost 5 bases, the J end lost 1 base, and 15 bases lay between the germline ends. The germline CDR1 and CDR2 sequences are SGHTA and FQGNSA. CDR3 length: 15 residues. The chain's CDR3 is CASSPRGSPSYEQYF. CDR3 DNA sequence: TGTGCCAGCAGCCCAAGGGGTAGCCCATCCTACGAGCAGTACTTC.